This T cell receptor (beta chain) stems from a study of T cell clones after liver transplantation (dated by TCRdb to between 2018 and 2021). Regarding the study in general: ITN030ST, the source of the samples, was a randomized trial that attempted immunosuppression withdrawal within 2 years of liver transplantation. Tolerance meant complete immunosuppression withdrawal for at least one year without liver enzymes rising beyond twice the upper limit of normal. Three of the eight recipients were HCV-positive; the others were transplanted for non-autoimmune, non-viral indications. Blood samples were taken pre-transplant, pre-randomization before withdrawal, and post-randomization after full withdrawal or failed withdrawal. After a pre-transplant mixed lymphocyte reaction, TCRbeta sequencing was used to pinpoint donor-reactive T cell clones, which were subsequently tracked in post-transplant blood. As an antigen-independent comparator for donor-reactive sequences, third party-reactive TCRbeta sequences were also identified from pre-transplant MLRs. The studied cohort comprised 8 liver transplant recipients, 3 classified as tolerant and 5 as non-tolerant. The subjects received no induction therapy and were kept on standard immunosuppression until randomization at 12-24 months post-transplant.

Frozen genomic DNA underwent high-throughput TCRbeta CDR3 sequencing by immunoSEQ, including PCR amplification, mapping, bias correction and internal controls. In the authors' own workflow: Only productive rearrangements were retained, with each unique TCRbeta sequence defined by its CDR3 nucleotide sequence together with its V and J gene. Donor-reactive sequences required at least 5-fold expansion in CFSE-low cells versus unstimulated pre-transplant cells and at least 0.01% frequency. Minimum frequency thresholds were set for each subject on the basis of the unstimulated sample with the lowest template count, so that a detection power of at least 90% was ensured. Repertoire turnover was measured by Jensen-Shannon divergence between the top 1000 TCRbeta sequences post- and pre-transplant. Two-sided Fisher's exact tests were used to test for changes in how often donor-reactive sequences were detected. TCRdb stores this immuneACCESS table with in-frame sequences only. Part of the clones is absent; in the studies checked, under half of the shortfall reflects unresolved V genes, and no reason is known for the rest. Clone size and V and J calls were adopted from that table, with D and trimming inferred from the DNA. For this sample there are about 20,000 clones; about 93% appear just once. Of the sample, 20% to 30% falls within the top ten clones.

CDR1 LGHNA and CDR2 YNFKEQ were looked up in the germline V gene. The CDR3, cysteine through phenylalanine, is 12 amino acids long. Kept here is only the CDR3 DNA, which spans 36 bases and is read in frame from base 1. V lost 4 bases and J lost 8 bases; the stretch between them is 9 bases long. Results and caveats for the whole study, not just this receptor: Because of small, heterogeneous patient numbers and non-standardized post-transplant time points, the conclusions were only preliminary. When repertoire turnover was accounted for, significantly reduced detection of donor-reactive sequences was found in 7 of 8 subjects for CD4 and in 8 of 8 subjects for CD8. Without allograft tissue specimens, donor-reactive T cells may have migrated into the graft rather than being deleted. In two subjects, low numbers of available donor cells limited the measurable donor-reactive repertoire. In most of the 8 subjects, circulating donor-reactive CD4 TCRbeta sequences decreased significantly after transplant, regardless of tolerance or HCV status. A greater decline was seen for donor-reactive sequences than for third party-reactive sequences, suggesting partial antigen-specific deletion unrelated to withdrawal success.

A remark on this clone: Its antigen target is currently unknown. There are no base qualities to consult, and no much larger clone falls within one base.

Thawed unstimulated PBMCs were stained for CD3, CD4 and CD8 and FACS-sorted into CD3+CD4+ and CD3+CD8+ populations. All 8 studied subjects were randomized to immunosuppression withdrawal. The Qiagen DNeasy Blood and Tissue Kit was used for isolation of genomic DNA. In this chain, TRBV4-2 is recombined with TRBJ2-1; a weak D assignment points to TRBD2 (6 bases agree). The sequenced sample was CD8+ T cells from blood, obtained approximately 25 months after liver transplant. This sequence was found in a human patient who received a liver transplant. Post transplant, some T cells may arise from the graft donor. The CDR3 sequence is CASSLSGDEQFF. The DNA is TGTGCCAGCAGCCTCTCGGGGGATGAGCAGTTCTTC.